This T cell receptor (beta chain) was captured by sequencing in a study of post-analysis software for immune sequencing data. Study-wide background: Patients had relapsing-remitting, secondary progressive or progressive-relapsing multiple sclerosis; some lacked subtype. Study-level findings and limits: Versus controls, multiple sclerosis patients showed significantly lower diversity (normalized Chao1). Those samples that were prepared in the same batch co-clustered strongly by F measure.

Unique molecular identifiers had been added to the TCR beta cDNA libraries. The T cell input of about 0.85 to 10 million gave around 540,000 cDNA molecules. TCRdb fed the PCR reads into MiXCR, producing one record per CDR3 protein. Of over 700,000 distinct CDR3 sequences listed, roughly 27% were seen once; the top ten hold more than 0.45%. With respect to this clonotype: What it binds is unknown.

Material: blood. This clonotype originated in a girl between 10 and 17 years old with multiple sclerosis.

CDR3 in amino acids: CASSPRTGGLNNEQFF. The CDR3 DNA follows: TGCGCCAGCAGCCCTCGGACAGGGGGCTTGAATAATGAGCAGTTCTTC. The V call is TRBV5-1, the J call TRBJ2-1, with TRBD1 identical over 11 bases. The V gene's germline CDR1 is SGHRS and CDR2 YFSETQ. The V and J ends lost 4 bases and 7 bases, in that order; junction bases with no gene match: 10. This CDR3 is 16 amino acids long.